These 3 T cell receptor beta chains were sequenced from one sample in a study of shared clonotypes between healthy human individuals. Using immunoSEQ multiplex PCR, the repertoire was profiled, and TCRdb retains in-frame clones only, with some absent. Of fewer than 1.8 million clones listed, about 98.5% are singletons. The sequencing sample was made of naive CD4+ T cells sorted from blood. As for subset: CD45RA+ positively selected. The receptors stem from a man aged 25 to 45 in good health.

The V call is TRBV28, the J call TRBJ2-7; 9 bases align to TRBD2. This CDR3 has 15 amino acids. Germline assignment: CDR1 MDHEN and CDR2 SYDVKM. V was pared by 6 bases and J by 5 bases, with 11 bases of the junction left unmatched. CDR3 loop: CASSPRAGGLHEQYF. The CDR3 coding sequence is TGTGCCAGCAGCCCTCGGGCGGGAGGGCTACACGAGCAGTACTTC.

This sequence joins TRBV10-3 and TRBJ2-3; 8 bases line up with TRBD2. The CDR3 is 13 residues long. V shed 7 bases, J shed 4 bases, and the junction held 4 bases outside the gene matches. Germline V gene lookup returns CDR1 ENHRY and CDR2 SYGVKD. CDR3: CAITKRESDTQYF. The CDR3 nucleotides read TGTGCCATCACCAAGCGGGAGTCAGATACGCAGTATTTT.

The chain is built from TRBV30 and TRBJ2-2, with D perhaps matching TRBD1 or TRBD2 (5 bases each). The CDR3 extends over 15 amino acids. Germline CDR1 GTSNPN, CDR2 SVGIG (reference sequence). V lost 3 bases, J lost 0 bases, and 11 bases lay in between. The CDR3 DNA sequence: TGTGCCTGGAGCGGGGTCAGGGCGAACACCGGGGAGCTGTTTTTT. Its translation: CAWSGVRANTGELFF.